This TCR beta chain was retrieved from a study of shared clonotypes between healthy human individuals (dated by TCRdb to the early 2020s). With respect to the entire study: Three men and two women, aged 18 to 49 years, made up the cohort. Per donor, three plates each were used for CD4 naive and CD4 memory, two for CD8 naive, and one for CD8 memory. To estimate repertoire size and how much clonotypes are shared between individuals, the study performed deep sequencing of blood TCR repertoires from roughly five healthy adults. To increase sequencing depth and limit assay-specific biases, TCR repertoire library preparation and sequencing were carried out by different laboratories using diverse techniques. Each donor's leukapheresis produced roughly between roughly 0.94 and 9.5 billion PBMCs. Study-wide conclusions, independent of this receptor: Naive subsets generally had larger estimated clonotype richness than memory subsets. Sharing across several donors was observed for 4.5% to 6.5% of naive CD4, 3% to 3.5% of naive CD8, roughly 2.3% of memory CD4, and roughly 0.4% of memory CD8 clonotypes. Compared with non-shared clonotypes, clonotypes shared by all four sorted-subset donors had higher generation probabilities. The genetic and exposure-history diversity represented was limited by the small number of donors. Only blood was sampled, and tissue TCR repertoires likely differ from those in blood. Rarefaction of sorted-subset datasets indicated incomplete sequencing despite the large sequencing depth. Pairwise subsampling led to the expectation that sequencing depth would affect the degree of clonotype sharing among donors.

There are 15 amino acids in the CDR3, from cysteine to phenylalanine inclusive. Just CDR3 DNA is preserved here, 45 bases in frame from base 1. At the junction V is shortened by 3 bases and J by 3 bases, with 15 bases in between. The germline V gene (reference sequence) gives CDR1 as LNHNV and CDR2 as YYDKDF. Details on this clone: Its antigen is still unknown. Base-call qualities are not available, and no considerably larger clone is one nucleotide away.

CD8 naive samples were CD45RO-negative cells positively selected for CCR7, giving a CD45RA+CCR7+ population that excluded TemRA cells. Healthy HIV-negative adults with no recently reported acute infections or vaccinations were included as donors. Only Caucasian adults living in Nashville, Tennessee, USA were represented among the donors. Blood was collected by leukapheresis, and PBMCs were isolated by Ficoll-Histopaque density gradient centrifugation and then cryopreserved in liquid nitrogen vapor phase. Analytical flow cytometry was used to check the purity and quantity of each magnetically sorted T cell population. Each sorted fraction had its genomic DNA isolated and then quantified by UV absorbance on a Nanodrop 2000c. Using the deep immunoSEQ assay, multiplex PCR amplified TCR CDR3 regions from genomic DNA. Genomic DNA extracted from each cell subset was distributed evenly over all wells of several immunoSEQ 96-well plates, and each plate served as one replicate. Each replicate PCR for sorted subsets received around 0.2 ug genomic DNA, equal to roughly 30,000 T cell genomes. The purified libraries were quantified using a Qubit 3.0 fluorometer, sized with a Bioanalyzer 2100, and then quantified again using the KAPA Library Quantification kit. Every immunoSEQ 96-well plate was sequenced on a separate single-read 150-cycle Illumina NextSeq 550 flow cell. The authors' analysis ran thus. Because the immunoSEQ output included only junctional sequences and no quality scores, the filtering could not be the same as the filtering used for full-length reads. Sequences were annotated with PyIR, a Python wrapper for IgBLAST v1.9, using IMGT germline references to assign V/J genes and CDR3. Reads were filtered out if the reads had weak V/J assignments (E-value above 1e-6), no CDR3, stop codons, out-of-frame junctions, or ambiguous translated residues. V3J clonotypes were defined as sequences sharing the same inferred V gene, J gene, and CDR3 amino acid sequence. Percentage overlap between repertoires was calculated by dividing the number of shared unique clonotypes by the size of the smaller repertoire. RTK rarefaction, the Chao1 estimator, and Recon v2.1 estimates of unobserved clonotypes were used to assess repertoire richness. Generation probabilities were computed with OLGA for all TCRbeta clonotypes obtained by the gDNA method from several donors. The table comes from immuneACCESS by way of TCRdb, which keeps in-frame sequences with V and J called. Part of the clones is missing from these tables; in studies checked, under half for an unresolved V gene and the rest for unknown reasons. The DNA gave D and trimming, while V, J and clone size come from that table. This sample lists roughly 810,000 clones; just over 95% were detected once. The top ten clonotypes cover about 0.25% of the sample.

The sequencing sample was made of naive CD8+ T cells sorted from blood. The sample's cell subset or site label is to be understood as: CD45RA+CCR7+. The chain is assembled from TRBV15 and TRBJ2-7; TRBD1 is possibly the D segment (5 matching bases). The source is a man in his thirties or forties in good health. The sequenced DNA: TGTGCCACCAGCAGTTATCCCCAGGGATACTACGAGCAGTACTTC. Its translation reads: CATSSYPQGYYEQYF.